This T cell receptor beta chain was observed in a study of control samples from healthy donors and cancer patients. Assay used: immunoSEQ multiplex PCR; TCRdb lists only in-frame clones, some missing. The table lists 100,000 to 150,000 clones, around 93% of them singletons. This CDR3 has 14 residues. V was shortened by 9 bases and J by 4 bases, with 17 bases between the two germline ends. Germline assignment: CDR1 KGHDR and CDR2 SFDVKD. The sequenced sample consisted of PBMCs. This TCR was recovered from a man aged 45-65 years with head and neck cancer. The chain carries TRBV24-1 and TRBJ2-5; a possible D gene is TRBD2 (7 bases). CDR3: CATSEGGPGETQYF. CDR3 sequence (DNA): TGTGCCACCTCAGAGGGGGGGCCGGGAGAGACCCAGTACTTC.